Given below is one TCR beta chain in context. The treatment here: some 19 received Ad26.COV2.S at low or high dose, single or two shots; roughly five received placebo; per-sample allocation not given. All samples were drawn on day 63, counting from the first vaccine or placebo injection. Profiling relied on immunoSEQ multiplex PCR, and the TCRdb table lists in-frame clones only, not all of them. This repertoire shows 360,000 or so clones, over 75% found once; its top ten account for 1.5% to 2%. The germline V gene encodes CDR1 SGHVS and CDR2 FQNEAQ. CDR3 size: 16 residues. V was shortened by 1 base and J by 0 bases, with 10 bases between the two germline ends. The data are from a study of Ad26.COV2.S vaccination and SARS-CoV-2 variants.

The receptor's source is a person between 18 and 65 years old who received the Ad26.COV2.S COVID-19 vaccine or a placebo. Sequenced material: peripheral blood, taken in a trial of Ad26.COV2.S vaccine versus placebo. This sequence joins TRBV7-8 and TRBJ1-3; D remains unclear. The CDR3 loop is CASSLDPRPSGNTIYF. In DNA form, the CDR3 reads TGTGCCAGCAGCTTAGATCCTCGTCCCTCTGGAAACACCATATATTTT.